These T cell receptor beta chains were read from a single sample in a study of control samples from healthy donors and cancer patients. Sequencing used immunoSEQ multiplex PCR; TCRdb keeps in-frame clones, though not all of them. The sample carries about 100,000 clones, over 75% recorded once. Sequenced: blood. These receptor sequences come from a woman aged 50 to 60 in good health. Each CDR3 is given with its conserved first and last residue. Fields, in order: clone size, D gene, J gene, V gene, CDR3 DNA, CDR3 protein. A D gene is named only where the DNA matches it firmly. Part of the rows lack a size; the others show once, few, many or a class for expanded clones.

abundance: .
d_gene: .
j_gene: TRBJ1-3
v_gene: TRBV12-3/TRBV12-4
CDR3nt: TGTGCCAGCCTGGGACTCGGAAACACCATATATTTT
CDR3aa: CASLGLGNTIYF

abundance: .
d_gene: .
j_gene: TRBJ2-2
v_gene: TRBV12-5
CDR3nt: TGTGCTAGTGGTTTGACAGGGTTGGGGTTCGGGGAGCTGTTTTTT
CDR3aa: CASGLTGLGFGELFF

abundance: .
d_gene: .
j_gene: TRBJ1-1
v_gene: TRBV12-3/TRBV12-4
CDR3nt: TGTGCCAGCAGTTTTTCAAGCACTGAAGCTTTCTTT
CDR3aa: CASSFSSTEAFF

abundance: .
d_gene: TRBD2
j_gene: TRBJ2-1
v_gene: TRBV27
CDR3nt: TGTGCCAGCAGTTTACAGGGACTAGGCTTTGAAGAGCAGTTCTTC
CDR3aa: CASSLQGLGFEEQFF

abundance: .
d_gene: TRBD1
j_gene: TRBJ1-1
v_gene: TRBV19
CDR3nt: TGTGCCAGTAGTACCCGGACAGGGAACACTGAAGCTTTCTTT
CDR3aa: CASSTRTGNTEAFF

abundance: .
d_gene: TRBD2
j_gene: TRBJ2-7
v_gene: TRBV7-2
CDR3nt: TGTGCCAGCAGCTTGGTTCTAGCGGGGGCCTCCTACGAGCAGTACTTC
CDR3aa: CASSLVLAGASYEQYF

abundance: .
d_gene: .
j_gene: TRBJ2-3
v_gene: TRBV19
CDR3nt: TGTGCCAGTAGTGCCATCTCCACAGCTGGTACGCAGTATTTT
CDR3aa: CASSAISTAGTQYF

abundance: .
d_gene: .
j_gene: TRBJ1-3
v_gene: TRBV29-1
CDR3nt: TGCAGCGTTGAATTAGGGGCATCCAGCTCTGGAAACACCATATATTTT
CDR3aa: CSVELGASSSGNTIYF

abundance: few
d_gene: TRBD1
j_gene: TRBJ1-2
v_gene: TRBV11-2
CDR3nt: TGTGCCAGCAGCTTAGGAGGGGGCAGTAATGGCTACACCTTC
CDR3aa: CASSLGGGSNGYTF

abundance: .
d_gene: .
j_gene: TRBJ1-6
v_gene: TRBV18
CDR3nt: TGTGCCAGCTCATCAACGCCAAAGGGAGGTTCCTATAATTCACCCCTCCACTTT
CDR3aa: CASSSTPKGGSYNSPLHF

abundance: once
d_gene: TRBD1
j_gene: TRBJ1-5
v_gene: TRBV19
CDR3nt: TGTGCCAGTAGTGGCAGGGGGTTCGGTCAGCCCCAGCATTTT
CDR3aa: CASSGRGFGQPQHF

abundance: .
d_gene: .
j_gene: TRBJ2-3
v_gene: TRBV7-9
CDR3nt: TGTGCCAGCAGCCTTTCGGTTGGTCACACAGATACGCAGTATTTT
CDR3aa: CASSLSVGHTDTQYF

abundance: .
d_gene: TRBD1
j_gene: TRBJ1-5
v_gene: TRBV28
CDR3nt: TGTGCCAGCAGTTACGCAGGGGGCGACGATCAGCCCCAGCATTTT
CDR3aa: CASSYAGGDDQPQHF

abundance: .
d_gene: .
j_gene: TRBJ2-7
v_gene: TRBV6-5
CDR3nt: TGTGCCAGCAGTTGGAGAAGCTCGACCTACGAGCAGTACTTC
CDR3aa: CASSWRSSTYEQYF

abundance: .
d_gene: TRBD2
j_gene: TRBJ2-1
v_gene: TRBV7-8
CDR3nt: TGTGCCAGCAGCTCGCTTTTGGGCACTACGGGGGGGAATGAGCAGTTCTTC
CDR3aa: CASSSLLGTTGGNEQFF

abundance: .
d_gene: .
j_gene: TRBJ2-3
v_gene: TRBV6-2/TRBV6-3
CDR3nt: TGTGCCAGCAGTTACGGGACCTGGGACACAGATACGCAGTATTTT
CDR3aa: CASSYGTWDTDTQYF

abundance: once
d_gene: .
j_gene: TRBJ2-2
v_gene: TRBV6-2/TRBV6-3
CDR3nt: TGTGCCAGCAGTCCCCCCCAGCGGATGAACACCGGGGAGCTGTTTTTT
CDR3aa: CASSPPQRMNTGELFF

abundance: .
d_gene: .
j_gene: TRBJ1-5
v_gene: TRBV2
CDR3nt: TGTGCCACCCAACCTAATCGGATGTATAGCAATCAGCCCCAGCATTTT
CDR3aa: CATQPNRMYSNQPQHF

abundance: .
d_gene: .
j_gene: TRBJ2-5
v_gene: TRBV3-1/TRBV3-2
CDR3nt: TGTGCCAGCAGCCCGAGGAGGGGGGAGGGGAAGGAAGAGACCCAGTACTTC
CDR3aa: CASSPRRGEGKEETQYF

abundance: .
d_gene: .
j_gene: TRBJ1-4
v_gene: TRBV4-1
CDR3nt: TGCGCCAGCGAAGGGGCCCCGGGCCCAGAAGGTGAAAAACTGTTTTTT
CDR3aa: CASEGAPGPEGEKLFF

abundance: .
d_gene: .
j_gene: TRBJ1-5
v_gene: TRBV6-2/TRBV6-3
CDR3nt: TGTGCCAGCAGTTACCGTCAGAATAGCAATCAGCCCCAGCATTTT
CDR3aa: CASSYRQNSNQPQHF

abundance: .
d_gene: .
j_gene: TRBJ2-4
v_gene: TRBV4-1
CDR3nt: TGCGCCAGCAGCACTCAAGGGGGCGGGGGTCGGCTGGCCAAAAACATTCAGTACTTC
CDR3aa: CASSTQGGGGRLAKNIQYF

abundance: .
d_gene: .
j_gene: TRBJ2-2
v_gene: TRBV5-5
CDR3nt: TGTGCCAGCAGCTTGAGCCGGAACACCGGGGAGCTGTTTTTT
CDR3aa: CASSLSRNTGELFF

abundance: .
d_gene: TRBD2
j_gene: TRBJ2-7
v_gene: TRBV6-5
CDR3nt: TGTGCCAGCACCCTGAGCCCTAGCGGGGGTTACGAGCAGTACTTC
CDR3aa: CASTLSPSGGYEQYF

abundance: .
d_gene: .
j_gene: TRBJ1-1
v_gene: TRBV12-5
CDR3nt: TGTGCTAGTGGGAGGGACTTGACTGAAGCTTTCTTT
CDR3aa: CASGRDLTEAFF

abundance: .
d_gene: TRBD2
j_gene: TRBJ2-1
v_gene: TRBV2
CDR3nt: TGTGCCAACCTACTGGAGCGGGGGGGCCTCAATGAGCAGTTCTTC
CDR3aa: CANLLERGGLNEQFF

abundance: .
d_gene: .
j_gene: TRBJ2-2
v_gene: TRBV9
CDR3nt: TGTGCCAGCAGCGCAACGGGACACGTCACCGGGGAGCTGTTTTTT
CDR3aa: CASSATGHVTGELFF

abundance: .
d_gene: .
j_gene: TRBJ2-3
v_gene: TRBV19
CDR3nt: TGTGCCAGTAGTATAGGTGGGGGAGCAGATACGCAGTATTTT
CDR3aa: CASSIGGGADTQYF

abundance: few
d_gene: TRBD2
j_gene: TRBJ2-2
v_gene: TRBV9
CDR3nt: TGTGCCAGCAGCTCTCCGGGGGGGATGGTTTCCGGGGAGCTGTTTTTT
CDR3aa: CASSSPGGMVSGELFF

abundance: .
d_gene: .
j_gene: TRBJ1-5
v_gene: TRBV27
CDR3nt: TGTGCCAGCAGACTATCCTTGGCGGGGGCCCAGCATTTT
CDR3aa: CASRLSLAGAQHF

abundance: once
d_gene: .
j_gene: TRBJ2-3
v_gene: TRBV5-8
CDR3nt: TGTGCCAGCAGCCTGACGCTTAGCGATACGCAGTATTTT
CDR3aa: CASSLTLSDTQYF

abundance: few
d_gene: .
j_gene: TRBJ1-2
v_gene: TRBV30
CDR3nt: TGTGCCTGGACTCTCGGGCGTCGGGGTGGCTACACCTTC
CDR3aa: CAWTLGRRGGYTF

abundance: .
d_gene: .
j_gene: TRBJ1-6
v_gene: TRBV19
CDR3nt: TGTGCCAGTAGTATCGGAGACAGGTTCTCCTATAATTCACCCCTCCACTTT
CDR3aa: CASSIGDRFSYNSPLHF

abundance: .
d_gene: .
j_gene: TRBJ1-1
v_gene: TRBV10-3
CDR3nt: TGTGCCGCGAAGGGGGGACGGGAGAACACTGAAGCTTTCTTT
CDR3aa: CAAKGGRENTEAFF

abundance: .
d_gene: TRBD1
j_gene: TRBJ1-4
v_gene: TRBV2
CDR3nt: TGTGCCAGCAGCGATACCATACAGGGGACTCATGAAAAACTGTTTTTT
CDR3aa: CASSDTIQGTHEKLFF

abundance: .
d_gene: .
j_gene: TRBJ1-1
v_gene: TRBV6-5
CDR3nt: TGTGCCAGCAGTTACGTAAACTTACCGAACACTGAAGCTTTCTTT
CDR3aa: CASSYVNLPNTEAFF

abundance: .
d_gene: .
j_gene: TRBJ2-6
v_gene: TRBV6-2/TRBV6-3
CDR3nt: TGTGCCAGCAGTTACTCCTCTGGGGCCAACGTCCTGACTTTC
CDR3aa: CASSYSSGANVLTF

abundance: .
d_gene: TRBD2
j_gene: TRBJ2-1
v_gene: TRBV5-1
CDR3nt: TGCGCCAGCAGCTTGACTAGCGGAGTCTACAATGAGCAGTTCTTC
CDR3aa: CASSLTSGVYNEQFF

abundance: .
d_gene: TRBD1
j_gene: TRBJ2-5
v_gene: TRBV24-1
CDR3nt: TGTGCCACCAGTGATCCGAGACAGGGGGATGCGACCCAGTACTTC
CDR3aa: CATSDPRQGDATQYF

abundance: .
d_gene: .
j_gene: TRBJ1-6
v_gene: TRBV30
CDR3nt: TGTGCCTGGAGTATACCATCAGGGAGGGGCACACCCCTCCACTTT
CDR3aa: CAWSIPSGRGTPLHF

abundance: .
d_gene: TRBD1
j_gene: TRBJ2-7
v_gene: TRBV7-8
CDR3nt: TGTGCCAGCAGCAAACCCTCGGGACAGGGCTCCGAGCAGTACTTC
CDR3aa: CASSKPSGQGSEQYF

abundance: .
d_gene: .
j_gene: TRBJ2-7
v_gene: TRBV5-4
CDR3nt: TGTGCCAGCACCAATGGTGACGGCGGTGGCGAGCAGTACTTC
CDR3aa: CASTNGDGGGEQYF

abundance: .
d_gene: .
j_gene: TRBJ1-1
v_gene: TRBV2
CDR3nt: TGTGCCAGCAGCTCTGGGGGGGGCTTGACTGAAGCTTTCTTT
CDR3aa: CASSSGGGLTEAFF

abundance: .
d_gene: .
j_gene: TRBJ1-5
v_gene: TRBV12-3/TRBV12-4
CDR3nt: TGTGCCAGCACCCGGACAGAGAATCAGCCCCAGCATTTT
CDR3aa: CASTRTENQPQHF

abundance: once
d_gene: .
j_gene: TRBJ1-2
v_gene: TRBV4-1
CDR3nt: TGCGCCAGCAGCCAAGCGTCGAGGGAACGACGTCGGTATGGCTACACCTTC
CDR3aa: CASSQASRERRRYGYTF

abundance: .
d_gene: .
j_gene: TRBJ1-6
v_gene: TRBV12-3/TRBV12-4
CDR3nt: TGTGCCAGCAGTACTGGACTCGGGCCCCTCCACTTT
CDR3aa: CASSTGLGPLHF

abundance: .
d_gene: .
j_gene: TRBJ1-5
v_gene: TRBV5-1
CDR3nt: TGCGCCAGCAGCACTGACGGAGGCAATCAGCCCCAGCATTTT
CDR3aa: CASSTDGGNQPQHF

abundance: once
d_gene: .
j_gene: TRBJ2-2
v_gene: TRBV7-2
CDR3nt: TGTGCCAGCAGTCGAACTAGCAGCCCCCAGAGCGGGGAGCTGTTTTTT
CDR3aa: CASSRTSSPQSGELFF

abundance: .
d_gene: TRBD1
j_gene: TRBJ1-3
v_gene: TRBV5-5
CDR3nt: TGTGCCAGCAGCTTGGGACAGGGGTCGTACTCTGGAAACACCATATATTTT
CDR3aa: CASSLGQGSYSGNTIYF

abundance: .
d_gene: .
j_gene: TRBJ2-3
v_gene: TRBV4-1
CDR3nt: TGCGCCAGCAGCCAAGATTGGAATACGCAGTATTTT
CDR3aa: CASSQDWNTQYF

abundance: .
d_gene: TRBD2
j_gene: TRBJ2-5
v_gene: TRBV6-1
CDR3nt: TGTGCCAGCAGTGAAGCGCTGCTAGCGGGAGGTTTGCAAGAGACCCAGTACTTC
CDR3aa: CASSEALLAGGLQETQYF

abundance: once
d_gene: .
j_gene: TRBJ2-7
v_gene: TRBV14
CDR3nt: TGTGCCAGCAGCTCGACATTCCGGGGGTACGAGCAGTACTTC
CDR3aa: CASSSTFRGYEQYF

abundance: .
d_gene: .
j_gene: TRBJ1-1
v_gene: TRBV30
CDR3nt: TGTGCCTGGAGTTACACTGAAGCTTTCTTT
CDR3aa: CAWSYTEAFF

abundance: few
d_gene: TRBD2
j_gene: TRBJ2-7
v_gene: TRBV2
CDR3nt: TGTGCCAGCAGTGAGGGAGGGACCTACGAGCAGTACTTC
CDR3aa: CASSEGGTYEQYF